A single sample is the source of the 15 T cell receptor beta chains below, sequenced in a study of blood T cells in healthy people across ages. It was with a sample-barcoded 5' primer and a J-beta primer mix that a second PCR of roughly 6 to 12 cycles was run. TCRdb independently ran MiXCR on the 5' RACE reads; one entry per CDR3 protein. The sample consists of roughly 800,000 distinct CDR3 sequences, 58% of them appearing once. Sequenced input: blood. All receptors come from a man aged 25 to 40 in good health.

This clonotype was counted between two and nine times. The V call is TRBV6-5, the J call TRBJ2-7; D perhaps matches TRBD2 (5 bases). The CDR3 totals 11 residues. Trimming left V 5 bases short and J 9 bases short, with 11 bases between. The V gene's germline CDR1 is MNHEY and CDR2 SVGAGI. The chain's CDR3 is CASSPEGWQYF. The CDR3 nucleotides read TGTGCCAGCAGTCCCGAGGGTTGGCAGTACTTC.

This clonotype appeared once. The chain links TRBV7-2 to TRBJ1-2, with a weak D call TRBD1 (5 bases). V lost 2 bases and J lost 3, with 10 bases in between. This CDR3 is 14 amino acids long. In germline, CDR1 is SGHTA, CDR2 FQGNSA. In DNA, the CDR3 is TGTGCCAGCAGCTTACAGGGATCATACTATGGCTACACCTTC. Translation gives CASSLQGSYYGYTF.

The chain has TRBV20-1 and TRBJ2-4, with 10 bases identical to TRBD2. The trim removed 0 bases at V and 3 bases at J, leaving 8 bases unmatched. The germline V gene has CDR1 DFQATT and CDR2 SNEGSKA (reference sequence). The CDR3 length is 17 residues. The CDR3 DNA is TGCAGTGCTAGAGATTTTCGGGAGCGGGGGGGCAAAAACATTCAGTACTTC. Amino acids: CSARDFRERGGKNIQYF.

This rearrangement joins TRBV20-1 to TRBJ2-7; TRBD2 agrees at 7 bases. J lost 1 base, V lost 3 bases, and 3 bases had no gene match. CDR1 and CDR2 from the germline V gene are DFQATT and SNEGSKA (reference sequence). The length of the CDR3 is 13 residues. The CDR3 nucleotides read TGCAGTGCTAGGCTAGCGGAATCCTACGAGCAGTACTTC. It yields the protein CSARLAESYEQYF.

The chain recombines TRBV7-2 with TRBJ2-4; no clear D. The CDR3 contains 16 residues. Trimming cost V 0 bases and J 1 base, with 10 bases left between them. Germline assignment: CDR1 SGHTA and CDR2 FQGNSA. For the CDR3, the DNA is TGTGCCAGCAGCTTAGCCCCTACCGTGGCCAAAAACATTCAGTACTTC. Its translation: CASSLAPTVAKNIQYF.

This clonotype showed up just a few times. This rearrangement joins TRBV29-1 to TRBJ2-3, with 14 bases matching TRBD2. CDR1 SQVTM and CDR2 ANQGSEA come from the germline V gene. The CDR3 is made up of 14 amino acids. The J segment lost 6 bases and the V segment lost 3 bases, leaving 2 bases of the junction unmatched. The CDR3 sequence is CSVEGTSGGDTQYF. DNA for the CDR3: TGCAGCGTTGAGGGGACTAGCGGGGGTGATACGCAGTATTTT.

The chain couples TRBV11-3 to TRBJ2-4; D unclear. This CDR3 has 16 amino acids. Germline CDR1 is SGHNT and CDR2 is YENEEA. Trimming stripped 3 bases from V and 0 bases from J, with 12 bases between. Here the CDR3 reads CASSLAPRLAKNIQYF. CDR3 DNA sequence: TGTGCCAGCAGCTTGGCCCCTCGATTAGCCAAAAACATTCAGTACTTC.

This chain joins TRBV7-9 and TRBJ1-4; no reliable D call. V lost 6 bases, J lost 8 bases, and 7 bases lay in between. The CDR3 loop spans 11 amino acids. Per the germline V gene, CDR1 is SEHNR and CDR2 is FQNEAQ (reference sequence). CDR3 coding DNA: TGTGCCAGCAGTTTGACGGAAAAACTGTTTTTT. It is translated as CASSLTEKLFF. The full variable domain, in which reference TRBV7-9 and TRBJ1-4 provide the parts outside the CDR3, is DTGVSQNPRHKITKRGQNVTFRCDPISEHNRLYWYRQTLGQGPEFLTYFQNEAQLEKSRLLSDRFSAERPKGSFSTLEIQRTEQGDSAMYLCASSLTEKLFFGSGTQLSVL.

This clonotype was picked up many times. CDR3: CSVSGNEYNEQFF. The CDR3 bases are TGCAGCGTTTCGGGCAACGAATACAATGAGCAGTTCTTC. J is TRBJ2-1 and V is TRBV29-1; D gene uncertain. CDR1 and CDR2 (germline): SQVTM, ANQGSEA. The CDR3 loop spans 13 amino acids. V was shortened by 5 bases and J by 4 bases, with 12 bases between the two germline ends.

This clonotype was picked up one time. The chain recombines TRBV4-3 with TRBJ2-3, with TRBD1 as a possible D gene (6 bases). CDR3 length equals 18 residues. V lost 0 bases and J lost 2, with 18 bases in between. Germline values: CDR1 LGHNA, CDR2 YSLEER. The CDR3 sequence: CASSQDIGVGHNTDTQYF. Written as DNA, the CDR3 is TGCGCCAGCAGCCAAGATATCGGGGTGGGACATAACACAGATACGCAGTATTTT.

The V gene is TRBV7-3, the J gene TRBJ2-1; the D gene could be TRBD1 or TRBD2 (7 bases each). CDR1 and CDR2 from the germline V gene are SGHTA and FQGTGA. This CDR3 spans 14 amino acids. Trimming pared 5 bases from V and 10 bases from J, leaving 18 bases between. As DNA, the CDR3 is TGTGCCAGCAGCGGTATGCCAGGGGGAGGGGAGCAGTTCTTC. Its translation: CASSGMPGGGEQFF.

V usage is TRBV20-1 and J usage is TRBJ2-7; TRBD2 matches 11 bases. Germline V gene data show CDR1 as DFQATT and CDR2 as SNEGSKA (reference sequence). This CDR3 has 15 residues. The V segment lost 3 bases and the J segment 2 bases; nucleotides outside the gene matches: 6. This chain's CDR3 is CSASNLAGGPYEQYF. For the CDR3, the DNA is TGCAGTGCTAGTAACCTAGCGGGGGGTCCCTACGAGCAGTACTTC.

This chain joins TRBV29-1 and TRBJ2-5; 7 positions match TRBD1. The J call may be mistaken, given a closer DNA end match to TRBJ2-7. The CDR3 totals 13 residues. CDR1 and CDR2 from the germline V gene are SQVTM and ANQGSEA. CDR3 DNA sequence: TGCAGCGTTGAAGAACAGGGGTATCACGAGCAGTACTTC. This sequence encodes CSVEEQGYHEQYF.

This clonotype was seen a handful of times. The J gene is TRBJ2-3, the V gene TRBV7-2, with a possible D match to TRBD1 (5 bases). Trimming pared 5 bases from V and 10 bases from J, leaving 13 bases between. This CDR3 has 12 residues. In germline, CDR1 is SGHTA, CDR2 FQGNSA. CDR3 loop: CASSPWGGAQYF. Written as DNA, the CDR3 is TGTGCCAGCAGCCCGTGGGGCGGAGCGCAGTATTTT.

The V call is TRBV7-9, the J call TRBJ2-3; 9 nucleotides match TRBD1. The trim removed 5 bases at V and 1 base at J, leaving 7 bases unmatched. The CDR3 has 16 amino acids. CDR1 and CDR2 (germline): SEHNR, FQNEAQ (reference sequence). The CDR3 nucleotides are TGTGCCAGCAGCCCAGGGACAGGGATTGGCACAGATACGCAGTATTTT. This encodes CASSPGTGIGTDTQYF.